Each of the 27 T cell receptor beta chains below was sequenced from the same sample in a study of blood T cells in healthy people across ages. It was with a sample-barcoded 5' primer and a J-beta primer mix that a second PCR of roughly 7 to 12 cycles was run. TCRdb reprocessed the 5' RACE reads with MiXCR, giving one entry per CDR3 protein. The profile shows around 2 million distinct CDR3 sequences, about 39% of them singletons. Sequences were obtained from blood. The receptors stem from a human donor in good health.

CDR3 sequence (DNA): TGTGCCAGCAGTTCACGACAGGTTAGCGGCTACACCTTC. This codes for CASSSRQVSGYTF. This rearrangement joins TRBV12-3 or TRBV12-4 to TRBJ1-2, with TRBD1 as a possible D gene (6 bases). V shed 4 bases and J shed 8 bases, with 14 bases lying between them. The CDR3 spans 13 residues.

V gene TRBV10-3 combines with J gene TRBJ1-1; 7 positions match TRBD1. V gave up 3 bases and J gave up 0 bases; unmatched junction bases: 4. Germline V gene sequence: CDR1 ENHRY, CDR2 SYGVKD. The CDR3 has 15 amino acids. As DNA, the CDR3 is TGTGCCATCAGTGAAAGCGACAGGGTGAACACTGAAGCTTTCTTT. Its translation is CAISESDRVNTEAFF.

As to this clonotype: This may stem from a read error, because a much larger clone lies one nucleotide away. This chain joins TRBV27 and TRBJ2-5; perhaps TRBD1 as D (5 bases). The last part of the DNA fits TRBJ2-7 better; the J call may be wrong. CDR1 is MNHEY, CDR2 SMNVEV, per germline (reference sequence). This CDR3 region has 13 residues. CDR3 DNA: TGTGCCAGCGGTTACGACAGAACCTACGAGCAGTACTTC. The encoded protein is CASGYDRTYEQYF.

V usage is TRBV18 and J usage is TRBJ2-1; 7 bases match TRBD1. The trim removed 4 bases at V and 10 bases at J, leaving 16 bases unmatched. The CDR3 covers 16 residues. The V gene's germline CDR1 is KGHSH and CDR2 LQKENI. CDR3 DNA sequence: TGTGCCAGCTCACTAGACCAGACAGGGACCCGGGTGGAGCAGTTCTTC. Amino acids: CASSLDQTGTRVEQFF.

This clonotype has just a few counts. V usage is TRBV12-3 or TRBV12-4 and J usage is TRBJ2-5; TRBD1 is a possible D gene (6 bases). V was pared by 10 bases and J by 2 bases, with 11 bases between. There are 12 residues in the CDR3. The CDR3 DNA reads as TGTGCCACACCGGACAGACAAGAGACCCAGTACTTC. This translates into CATPDRQETQYF.

The table lists this clonotype with a few counts. This chain uses TRBV7-2 with TRBJ2-7, with TRBD1 matching over 9 bases. V lost 5 bases, J lost 5 bases, and 10 bases stayed unmatched. The CDR3 is 15 residues long. Germline V gene lookup returns CDR1 SGHTA and CDR2 FQGNSA. The CDR3 loop reads CASSRPGTGIDEQYF. Here the CDR3 DNA reads TGTGCCAGCAGCCGCCCCGGGACAGGGATTGACGAGCAGTACTTC.

The V gene is TRBV7-9, the J gene TRBJ2-1, with D perhaps matching TRBD2 (6 bases). Germline CDR1 is SEHNR and CDR2 is FQNEAQ (reference sequence). The CDR3 consists of 10 residues. The CDR3 protein is CGSAGNEQFF. CDR3 nucleotide sequence: TGTGGATCGGCGGGGAATGAGCAGTTCTTC.

To note about this clonotype: The junction does not match germline at one end; this may be a read error. The J gene is TRBJ1-5, the V gene TRBV28; unclear D gene. The CDR3 sequence is 12 residues long. CDR1 and CDR2 from the germline V gene are MDHEN and SYDVKM. This CDR3 reads CASRGMGQPQHF. The CDR3 DNA is TGCGCCAGCCGCGGCATGGGTCAGCCCCAGCATTTT.

This clonotype was observed a few times. The CDR3 sequence: CSAGRQGNDEQYF. The DNA for the CDR3 is TGCAGTGCTGGAAGACAGGGGAACGACGAGCAGTACTTC. The V gene is TRBV20-1, the J gene TRBJ2-5; 8 bases map to TRBD1. Judging by the DNA end, TRBJ2-7 fits better; the J call may be wrong. The CDR3 extends over 13 amino acids. Looked up from germline, CDR1 is DFQATT and CDR2 is SNEGSKA (reference sequence).

This clonotype was seen a handful of times. The chain carries TRBV20-1 and TRBJ2-5; TRBD1 might be the D (6 bases). Germline V gene lookup returns CDR1 DFQATT and CDR2 SNEGSKA (reference sequence). CDR3 length equals 13 residues. The V gene lost 1 base and the J gene lost 4 bases, with 10 bases spanning the gap. The DNA of the CDR3 is TGCAGTGCTAGAGTAACAGGGAGAGAGACCCAGTACTTC. Translated, it gives CSARVTGRETQYF.

CDR3: CATSDLGADRGRDEDTQYF. CDR3 in DNA: TGTGCCACCAGTGACCTGGGGGCGGACAGGGGGCGTGATGAGGATACGCAGTATTTT. V usage is TRBV24-1 and J usage is TRBJ2-3, with TRBD1 matching 11 bases. The CDR3 contains 19 residues. CDR1 is KGHDR, CDR2 SFDVKD, per germline. J gave up 6 bases and V 4 bases, and 17 bases lay outside the gene matches.

The J gene is TRBJ2-7, the V gene TRBV7-8; 8 bases are shared with TRBD2. Trimming took 6 bases from V and 0 from J; bases not matched to a gene: 4. The CDR3 extends over 14 amino acids. Germline CDR1 and CDR2: SGHVS and FQNEAQ. The CDR3 is CASRIRGGSYEQYF. The CDR3 DNA sequence: TGTGCCAGCAGGATCCGGGGGGGCTCCTACGAGCAGTACTTC.

The chain links TRBV25-1 to TRBJ2-5; perhaps D is TRBD1 or TRBD2 (5 bases each). The germline V gene has CDR1 MGHDK and CDR2 SYGVNS. The CDR3 has 13 residues. Trimming left V 5 bases short and J 4 bases short, with 11 bases between. CDR3 nucleotide sequence: TGTGCCAGCAGTTGGGGGACCCCAGAGACCCAGTACTTC. Amino acids: CASSWGTPETQYF.

This clonotype showed up just a few times. The chain is built from TRBV4-1 and TRBJ2-1, with D possibly matching TRBD1 (6 bases). The CDR3 runs to 19 residues. Between the trimmed V and J ends, which lost 8 bases and 0 bases, there was a span of 26 bases. Germline CDR1 reads MGHRA; CDR2 reads YSYEKL. The CDR3 sequence: CASYFDINWGRGSYNEQFF. The DNA for the CDR3 is TGCGCCAGCTATTTCGATATAAATTGGGGGCGAGGCTCCTACAATGAGCAGTTCTTC.

This clonotype was detected only a few times. This chain joins TRBV5-5 and TRBJ1-2, with TRBD1 matching 10 bases. Germline lookup yields CDR1 SGHKS and CDR2 YYEKEE (reference sequence). J was trimmed by 8 bases and V by 2 bases; bases with no gene match: 15. The CDR3 runs to 17 residues. CDR3 loop: CASSLSFGQGDPGGYTF. CDR3 nucleotide sequence: TGTGCCAGCAGCTTATCTTTCGGACAGGGGGACCCGGGAGGCTACACCTTC. Combining the CDR3 with reference TRBV5-5 and TRBJ1-2 gives the whole variable domain DAGVTQSPTHLIKTRGQQVTLRCSPISGHKSVSWYQQVLGQGPQFIFQYYEKEERGRGNFPDRFSARQFPNYSSELNVNALLLGDSALYLCASSLSFGQGDPGGYTFGSGTRLTVV.

The chain uses TRBV12-3 or TRBV12-4 and TRBJ1-2; 8 bases fit TRBD1. J lost 1 base, V lost 5 bases, and 6 bases had no gene match. There are 15 residues in the CDR3. CDR3 sequence: CASSPRTGYNYGYTF. The CDR3 region has the DNA TGTGCCAGCAGTCCCAGGACAGGGTATAACTATGGCTACACCTTC.

V gene TRBV9 combines with J gene TRBJ1-2, with a possible D match to TRBD1 (6 bases). Trimming removed 0 bases from V and 6 bases from J, with 9 bases in between. CDR3 length: 13 residues. Germline loops: CDR1 SGDLS, CDR2 YYNGEE. The CDR3 here is CASSVGSGDGYTF. The CDR3 DNA reads as TGTGCCAGCAGCGTAGGGTCAGGGGATGGCTACACCTTC.

This clonotype has at least ten counts. This sequence joins TRBV5-1 and TRBJ1-1; 8 bases line up with TRBD1. Trimming removed 0 bases from V and 1 base from J; junction bases left unmatched: 2. The CDR3 totals 15 residues. CDR1 and CDR2 (germline): SGHRS, YFSETQ. The CDR3 DNA reads TGCGCCAGCAGCTTGGCCGGGACAGGGAACACTGAAGCTTTCTTT. Its translation: CASSLAGTGNTEAFF.

The rearrangement uses TRBV6-2 or TRBV6-3 and TRBJ2-6; 7 bases map to TRBD1. J lost 2 bases, V lost 5 bases, and 3 bases had no gene match. CDR1 and CDR2 from the germline V gene are MNHEY and SVGEGT. CDR3 length: 15 amino acids. The CDR3 region is CASSIQGTGANVLTF. Written as DNA, the CDR3 is TGTGCCAGCAGTATACAGGGGACTGGGGCCAACGTCCTGACTTTC.

This clonotype was observed a handful of times. This sequence may be a read error, since a much larger clone differs from it by one base. The rearrangement uses TRBV6-5 and TRBJ2-2; D possibly corresponds to TRBD2 (5 bases). Germline loops: CDR1 MNHEY, CDR2 SVGAGI. The CDR3 contains 12 residues. CDR3 sequence (DNA): TGTGCCGGCAGTCTCCGGGGCGGGGAGCTGTTTTTT. It yields the protein CAGSLRGGELFF.

The chain couples TRBV12-3 or TRBV12-4 to TRBJ2-7; D not resolved. The J call is uncertain, as TRBJ2-5 better fits the DNA end. This CDR3 is built from 13 residues. The CDR3 nucleotides read TGTGCCAGCAGTTCACGGCCCCGGGAGACCCAGTACTTC. The encoded protein is CASSSRPRETQYF.

V gene TRBV7-9 combines with J gene TRBJ2-3; D could derive from TRBD1 or TRBD2 (5 bases each). Germline loops: CDR1 SEHNR, CDR2 FQNEAQ (reference sequence). The length of the CDR3 is 16 residues. With 0 bases removed from V and 0 bases from J, the gap between germline ends came to 10 bases. The CDR3 sequence is CASSLALRGSTDTQYF. CDR3 bases: TGTGCCAGCAGCTTAGCGCTGAGGGGAAGCACAGATACGCAGTATTTT.

The rearrangement links TRBV20-1 to TRBJ2-1; tentative D call: TRBD2 (6 bases). There are 14 residues in the CDR3. The germline V gene encodes CDR1 DFQATT and CDR2 SNEGSKA (reference sequence). V dropped 5 bases and J dropped 0 bases, with 11 bases sitting between them. CDR3 residues: CSAAGRGSYNEQFF. In nucleotides, the CDR3 is TGCAGTGCTGCGGGGCGGGGCTCCTACAATGAGCAGTTCTTC.

This clonotype was detected a few times. This chain connects TRBV12-3 or TRBV12-4 to TRBJ2-3, with TRBD1 as a possible D gene (5 bases). V was trimmed by 5 bases and J by 2 bases, leaving 14 bases between them. The CDR3 consists of 15 residues. Here the CDR3 DNA reads TGTGCCAGCAGTCCCAGACAGACCAACACAGATACGCAGTATTTT. Amino acid sequence: CASSPRQTNTDTQYF.

This clonotype was observed a handful of times. The chain joins TRBV3-1 to TRBJ2-1; 11 bases align to TRBD1. This CDR3 has 14 amino acids. From germline, CDR1 is LGHDT and CDR2 YNNKEL (reference sequence). V gave up 4 bases and J gave up 9 bases; unmatched junction bases: 5. The DNA of the CDR3 is TGTGCCAGCAGCCCAGGACAGGGGGCGGTTGAGCAGTTCTTC. It encodes CASSPGQGAVEQFF.

The rearrangement links TRBV29-1 to TRBJ1-1; D possibly corresponds to TRBD1 (5 bases). CDR3 size: 11 residues. CDR1 is SQVTM, CDR2 ANQGSEA, per germline. V lost 5 bases and J lost 11, with 15 bases in between. CDR3 protein: CSVFSGPRAFF. The CDR3 DNA is TGCAGCGTTTTCTCGGGACCCCGGGCTTTCTTT.

DNA of the CDR3: TGTGCCAGCAGCCCGCTCGGATACTACACTGAAGCTTTCTTT. This codes for CASSPLGYYTEAFF. This chain links TRBV11-1 with TRBJ1-1, with D uncertain. Trimming removed 5 bases from V and 3 bases from J, with 13 bases in between. Germline assignment: CDR1 SGHAT and CDR2 FQDESV (reference sequence). The CDR3 extends over 14 amino acids.